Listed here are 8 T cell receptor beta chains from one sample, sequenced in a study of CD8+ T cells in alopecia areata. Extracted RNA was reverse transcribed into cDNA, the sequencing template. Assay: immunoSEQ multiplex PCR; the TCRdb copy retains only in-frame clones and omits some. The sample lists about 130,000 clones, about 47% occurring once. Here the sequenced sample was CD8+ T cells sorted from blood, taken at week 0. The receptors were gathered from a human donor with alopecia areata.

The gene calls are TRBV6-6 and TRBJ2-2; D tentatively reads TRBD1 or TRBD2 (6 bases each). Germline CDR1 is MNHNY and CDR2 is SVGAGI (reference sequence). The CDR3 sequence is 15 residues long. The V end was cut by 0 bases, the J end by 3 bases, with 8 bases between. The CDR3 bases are TGTGCCAGCAGTTACTCCCGGGGGCACACCGGGGAGCTGTTTTTT. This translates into CASSYSRGHTGELFF.

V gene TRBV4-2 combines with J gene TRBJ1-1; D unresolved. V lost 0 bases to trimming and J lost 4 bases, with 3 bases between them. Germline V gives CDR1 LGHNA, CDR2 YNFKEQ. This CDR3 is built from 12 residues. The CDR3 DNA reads TGTGCCAGCAGCCAAGAGCCCACTGAAGCTTTCTTT. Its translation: CASSQEPTEAFF.

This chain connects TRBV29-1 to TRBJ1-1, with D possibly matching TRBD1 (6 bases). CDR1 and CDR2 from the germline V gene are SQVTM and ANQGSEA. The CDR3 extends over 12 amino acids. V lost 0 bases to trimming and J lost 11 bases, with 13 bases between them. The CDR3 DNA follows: TGCAGCGTTGAAGATCAGGGGTCGAAGGCTTTCTTT. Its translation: CSVEDQGSKAFF.

CDR3 nucleotide sequence: TGTGCCAGCCGTACATCCACCGGACCAGTCGAGCAGTACTTC. Protein product: CASRTSTGPVEQYF. The V and J genes are TRBV6-5 and TRBJ2-7, with unresolved D. CDR1 is MNHEY, CDR2 SVGAGI, per germline. CDR3 size: 14 residues. V was cut by 8 bases and J by 6 bases, with 20 bases left in between.

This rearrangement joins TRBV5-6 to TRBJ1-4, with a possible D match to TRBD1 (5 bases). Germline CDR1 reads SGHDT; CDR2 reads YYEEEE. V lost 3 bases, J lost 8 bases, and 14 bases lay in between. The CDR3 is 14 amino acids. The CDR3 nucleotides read TGTGCCAGCAGCTGGGGCGGACGGGACGAAAAACTGTTTTTT. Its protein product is CASSWGGRDEKLFF.

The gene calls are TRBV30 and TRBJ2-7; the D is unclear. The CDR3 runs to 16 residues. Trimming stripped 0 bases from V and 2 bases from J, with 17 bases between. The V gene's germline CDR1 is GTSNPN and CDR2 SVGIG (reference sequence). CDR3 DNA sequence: TGTGCCTGGAGTGTTATTGAGGCAGGCGCAGCCTACGAGCAGTACTTC. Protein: CAWSVIEAGAAYEQYF.

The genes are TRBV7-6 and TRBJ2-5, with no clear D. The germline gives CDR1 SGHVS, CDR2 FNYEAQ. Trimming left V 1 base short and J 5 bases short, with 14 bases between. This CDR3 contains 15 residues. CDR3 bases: TGTGCCAGCAGCTTAGGTCTAGATGGCAGGGAGACCCAGTACTTC. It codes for CASSLGLDGRETQYF.

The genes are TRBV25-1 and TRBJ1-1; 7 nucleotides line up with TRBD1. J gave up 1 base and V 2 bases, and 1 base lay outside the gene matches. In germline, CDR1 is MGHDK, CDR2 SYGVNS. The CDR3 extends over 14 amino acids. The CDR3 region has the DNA TGTGCCAGCAGTGAAGGGACAGAGAACACTGAAGCTTTCTTT. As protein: CASSEGTENTEAFF. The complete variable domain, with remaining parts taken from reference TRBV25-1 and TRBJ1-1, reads EADIYQTPRYLVIGTGKKITLECSQTMGHDKMYWYQQDPGMELHLIHYSYGVNSTEKGDLSSESTVSRIRTEHFPLTLESARPSHTSQYLCASSEGTENTEAFFGQGTRLTVV.